A single T cell receptor beta chain is shown here with its context. This entry is derived from a study of T cell repertoires in cytomegalovirus infection. Across the whole study: In public TCR beta signatures, there were indications of both CMV infection and matching HLA type.

TCRdb processed the reads anew with MiXCR; each CDR3 protein has one entry. This sample yields under 600,000 distinct CDR3 sequences, of which approximately 15% are seen a single time; roughly 25% belongs to the top ten. The CDR3 loop spans 13 amino acids. Deletions cut 2 bases from V and 0 bases from J, with 5 bases between. Germline CDR1 reads MRHNA; CDR2 reads SNTAGT. Sequenced: CD8+ T cells from PBMCs. The chain couples TRBV6-4 to TRBJ2-7, with D unresolved. This TCR was sampled from a human donor in good health (CMV status not recorded). Some clones in this sample may be carry-over from other donors' samples. This chain's CDR3 is CASSDPISYEQYF. CDR3 DNA: TGTGCCAGCAGTGACCCGATCTCCTACGAGCAGTACTTC.